These T cell receptor beta chains were read from a single sample in a study of T-cell memory formation after mild COVID-19. A single record per CDR3 protein comes from TCRdb applying MiXCR to the 5' RACE reads. The sample shows some 200,000 distinct CDR3 sequences, more than 8% of them seen only once. The material sequenced was PBMCs or a T cell subset sorted from them (not recorded which). The source is a man younger than 35 who had mild COVID-19 (a few samples of this study predate the infection). Cell type and time point are not known. The CDR3 runs from the conserved cysteine through the conserved F or W. Each record gives: J gene, V gene, D gene, CDR3 protein. A D gene is named only where the DNA matches it firmly.

>TRBJ2-6|TRBV28|-
CASSGAAGANVLTF
>TRBJ2-5|TRBV20-1|-
CSAVTRRQETQYF
>TRBJ2-5|TRBV12-3/TRBV12-4|-
CASSFEQGQETQYF
>TRBJ2-1|TRBV20-1|-
CSAMPLSSYNEQFF
>TRBJ1-2|TRBV5-1|TRBD1
CASSNGQGGLFTF
>TRBJ1-2|TRBV20-1|TRBD1
CSAPPDRVSSYTF
>TRBJ1-5|TRBV10-2|-
CASTEGLANQPQHF
>TRBJ2-2|TRBV5-4|-
CASSLKGGPIGELFF
>TRBJ2-3|TRBV10-3|TRBD2
CAIGASGGDTQYF
>TRBJ1-2|TRBV7-2|-
CASSVDSLYGYTF
>TRBJ2-2|TRBV12-5|TRBD2
CASGLVRGLTSGGANTGELFF
>TRBJ1-5|TRBV5-1|-
CASSLGGMEPQHF
>TRBJ1-3|TRBV18|-
CASSQDPGDTIYF
>TRBJ2-5|TRBV20-1|-
CSAPSRHGQETQYF
>TRBJ1-2|TRBV6-2/TRBV6-3|-
CASSSLRGHKNYGYTF
>TRBJ2-4|TRBV19|TRBD1
CASSFTGQLVIQYF
>TRBJ1-1|TRBV20-1|TRBD1
CSAPAGGKNTEAFF
>TRBJ1-1|TRBV7-9|TRBD1
CASSLQGASTEAFF
>TRBJ2-5|TRBV6-2/TRBV6-3|TRBD1
CASSVGTGRFQYF
>TRBJ2-7|TRBV7-2|-
CASSPAGLVYEQYF
>TRBJ2-1|TRBV7-9|TRBD1
CASSGRDRRNNEQFF
>TRBJ2-1|TRBV12-3/TRBV12-4|TRBD2
CASSPRAGGYNEQFF
>TRBJ1-6|TRBV20-1|-
CSARPLGGRNSPLHF
>TRBJ1-2|TRBV20-1|-
CSATPGPSTVYGYTF
>TRBJ1-4|TRBV12-3/TRBV12-4|-
CASSLGHSTILVANEKLFF
>TRBJ2-3|TRBV5-1|TRBD2
CASSGGTSGGSTDTQYF
>TRBJ2-5|TRBV3-1|-
CASSLAPRGTRQETQYF
>TRBJ2-7|TRBV5-1|-
CASSSPDVSYEQYF
>TRBJ2-2|TRBV7-9|TRBD2
CASSGGPPASGGAVHTGELFF
>TRBJ2-6|TRBV20-1|-
CSARDPGYRFRRGANVLTF
>TRBJ2-2|TRBV7-2|-
CASSRRTANTGELFF
>TRBJ1-1|TRBV5-4|-
CASSFEGTTEAFF
>TRBJ2-2|TRBV7-8|TRBD2
CASRVAGGNTGELFF
>TRBJ2-3|TRBV9|-
CASSVRQDSTDTQYF
>TRBJ2-5|TRBV12-3/TRBV12-4|-
CASTVLAGETQYF
>TRBJ1-1|TRBV20-1|TRBD1
CSARDQGVGNTEAFF
>TRBJ1-2|TRBV7-2|-
CASSLHRVSWNGYTF